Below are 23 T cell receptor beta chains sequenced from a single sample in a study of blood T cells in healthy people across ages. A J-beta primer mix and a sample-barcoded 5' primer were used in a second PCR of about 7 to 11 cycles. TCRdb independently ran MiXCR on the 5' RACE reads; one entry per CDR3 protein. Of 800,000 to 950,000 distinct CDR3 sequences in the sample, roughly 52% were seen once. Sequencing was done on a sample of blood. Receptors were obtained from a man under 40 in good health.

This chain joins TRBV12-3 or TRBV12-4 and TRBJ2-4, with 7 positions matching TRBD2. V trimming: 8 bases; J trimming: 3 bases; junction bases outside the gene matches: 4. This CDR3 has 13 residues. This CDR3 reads CASGSSGKNIQYF. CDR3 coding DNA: TGTGCCAGCGGGTCTAGCGGCAAAAACATTCAGTACTTC.

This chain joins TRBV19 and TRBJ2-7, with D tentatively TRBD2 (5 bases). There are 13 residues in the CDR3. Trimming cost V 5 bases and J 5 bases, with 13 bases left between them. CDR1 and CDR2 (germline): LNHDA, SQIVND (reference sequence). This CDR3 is CASSSEGGHEQYF. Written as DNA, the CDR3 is TGTGCCAGTAGTTCCGAGGGTGGTCACGAGCAGTACTTC.

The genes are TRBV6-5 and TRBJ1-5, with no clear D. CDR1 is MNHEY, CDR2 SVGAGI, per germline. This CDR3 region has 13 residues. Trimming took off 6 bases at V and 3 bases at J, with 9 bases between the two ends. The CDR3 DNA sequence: TGTGCCAGCAGACCAGATTTCAATCAGCCCCAGCATTTT. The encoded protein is CASRPDFNQPQHF.

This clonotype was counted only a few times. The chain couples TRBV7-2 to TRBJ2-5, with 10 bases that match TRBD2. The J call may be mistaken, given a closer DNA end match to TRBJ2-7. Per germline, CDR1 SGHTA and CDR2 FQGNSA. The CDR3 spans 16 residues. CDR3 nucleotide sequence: TGTGCCAGCAGCCCCCAATCGGGACTAGCGACTTACGAGCAGTACTTC. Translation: CASSPQSGLATYEQYF.

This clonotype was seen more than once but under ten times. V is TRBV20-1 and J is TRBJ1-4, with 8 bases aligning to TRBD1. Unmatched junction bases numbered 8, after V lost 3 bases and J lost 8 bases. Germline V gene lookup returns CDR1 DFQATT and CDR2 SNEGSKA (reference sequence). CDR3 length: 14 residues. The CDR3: CSARPTGGWEKLFF. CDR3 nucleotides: TGCAGTGCTAGGCCCACAGGGGGGTGGGAAAAACTGTTTTTT.

CDR3 in amino acids: CASSRDRESHEQYF. In DNA form, the CDR3 reads TGTGCCAGCTCTAGGGACAGGGAGTCCCACGAGCAGTACTTC. The chain has TRBV18 and TRBJ2-7; TRBD1 aligns across 9 bases. The V segment lost 6 bases and the J segment 5 bases; nucleotides outside the gene matches: 8. Germline V gene data show CDR1 as KGHSH and CDR2 as LQKENI. The CDR3 is 14 amino acids.

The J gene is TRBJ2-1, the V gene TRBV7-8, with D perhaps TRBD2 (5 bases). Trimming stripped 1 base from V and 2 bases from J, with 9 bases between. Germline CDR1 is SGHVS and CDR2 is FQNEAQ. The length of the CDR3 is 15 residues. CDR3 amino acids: CASSLEGATYNEQFF. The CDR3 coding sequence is TGTGCCAGCAGCTTAGAGGGAGCCACCTACAATGAGCAGTTCTTC. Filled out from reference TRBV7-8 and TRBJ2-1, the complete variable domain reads GAGVSQSPRYKVAKRGQDVALRCDPISGHVSLFWYQQALGQGPEFLTYFQNEAQLDKSGLPSDRFFAERPEGSVSTLKIQRTQQEDSAVYLCASSLEGATYNEQFFGPGTRLTVL.

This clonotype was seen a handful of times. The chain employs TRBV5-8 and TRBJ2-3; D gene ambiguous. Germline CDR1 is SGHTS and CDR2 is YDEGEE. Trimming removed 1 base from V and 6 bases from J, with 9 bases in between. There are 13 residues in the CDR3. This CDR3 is CASSLLPTDTQYF. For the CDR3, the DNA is TGTGCCAGCAGCTTGCTACCGACCGATACGCAGTATTTT.

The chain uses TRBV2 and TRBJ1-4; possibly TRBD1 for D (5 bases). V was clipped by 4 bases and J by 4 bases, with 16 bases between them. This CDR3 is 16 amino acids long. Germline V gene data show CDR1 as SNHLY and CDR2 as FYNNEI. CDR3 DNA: TGTGCCAGCAGTGTCACGGGGGGAAGGAGTAATGAAAAACTGTTTTTT. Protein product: CASSVTGGRSNEKLFF.

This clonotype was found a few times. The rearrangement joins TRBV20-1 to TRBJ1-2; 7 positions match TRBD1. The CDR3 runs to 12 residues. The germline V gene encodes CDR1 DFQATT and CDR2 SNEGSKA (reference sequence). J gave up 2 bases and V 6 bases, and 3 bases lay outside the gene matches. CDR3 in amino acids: CSALDRNYGYTF. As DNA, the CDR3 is TGCAGTGCGTTGGACAGGAACTATGGCTACACCTTC.

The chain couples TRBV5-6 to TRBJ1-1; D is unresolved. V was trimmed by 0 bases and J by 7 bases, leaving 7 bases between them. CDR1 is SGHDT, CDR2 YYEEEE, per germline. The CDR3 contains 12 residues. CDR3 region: CASSLATREAFF. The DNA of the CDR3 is TGTGCCAGCAGCTTGGCGACCCGTGAAGCTTTCTTT.

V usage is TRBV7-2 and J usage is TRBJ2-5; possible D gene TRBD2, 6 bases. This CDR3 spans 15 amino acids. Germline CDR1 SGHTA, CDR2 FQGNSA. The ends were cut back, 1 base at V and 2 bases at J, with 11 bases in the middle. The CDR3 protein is CASSLVAGRQETQYF. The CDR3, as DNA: TGTGCCAGCAGCTTAGTTGCGGGGAGACAAGAGACCCAGTACTTC.

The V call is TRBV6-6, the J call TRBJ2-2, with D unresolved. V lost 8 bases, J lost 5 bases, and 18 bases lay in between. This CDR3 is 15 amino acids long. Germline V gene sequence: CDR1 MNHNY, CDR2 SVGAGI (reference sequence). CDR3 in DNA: TGTGCCAGCCAACCGAGGTTAGGCGGAACCGGGGAGCTGTTTTTT. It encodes CASQPRLGGTGELFF.

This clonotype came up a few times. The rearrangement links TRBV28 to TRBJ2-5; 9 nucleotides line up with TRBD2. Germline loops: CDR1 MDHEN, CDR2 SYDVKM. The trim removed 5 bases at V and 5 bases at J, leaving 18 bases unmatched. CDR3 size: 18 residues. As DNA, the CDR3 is TGTGCCAGCAGTGGTCCCGATCGGCGGGGGGGAATTTATGAGACCCAGTACTTC. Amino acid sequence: CASSGPDRRGGIYETQYF. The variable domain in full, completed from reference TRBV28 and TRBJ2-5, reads DVKVTQSSRYLVKRTGEKVFLECVQDMDHENMFWYRQDPGLGLRLIYFSYDVKMKEKGDIPEGYSVSREKKERFSLILESASTNQTSMYLCASSGPDRRGGIYETQYFGPGTRLLVL.

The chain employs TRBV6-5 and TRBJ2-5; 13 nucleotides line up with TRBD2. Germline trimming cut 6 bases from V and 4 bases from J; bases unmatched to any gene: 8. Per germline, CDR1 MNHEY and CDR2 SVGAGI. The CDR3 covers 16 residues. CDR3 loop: CASSHLLAGGRETQYF. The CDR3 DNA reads TGTGCCAGCAGCCACTTACTAGCGGGGGGGCGAGAGACCCAGTACTTC.

Here the CDR3 DNA reads TGTGCCAGCAGTGAATTATTGGGTGAAGAGACCCAGTACTTC. It translates to CASSELLGEETQYF. The chain recombines TRBV25-1 with TRBJ2-5; no firm D call. Looked up from germline, CDR1 is MGHDK and CDR2 is SYGVNS. The CDR3 is 14 residues long. Between the trimmed V and J ends, which lost 1 base and 3 bases, there was a span of 9 bases.

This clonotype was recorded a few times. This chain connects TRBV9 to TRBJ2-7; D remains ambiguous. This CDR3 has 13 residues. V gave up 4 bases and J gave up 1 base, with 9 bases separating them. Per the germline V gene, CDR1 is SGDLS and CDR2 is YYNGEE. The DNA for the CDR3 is TGTGCCAGCAGCTCCCGGAGATCCTACGAGCAGTACTTC. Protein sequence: CASSSRRSYEQYF.

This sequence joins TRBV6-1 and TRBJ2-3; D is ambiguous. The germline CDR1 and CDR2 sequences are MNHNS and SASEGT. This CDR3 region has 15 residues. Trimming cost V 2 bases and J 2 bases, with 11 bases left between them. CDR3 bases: TGTGCCAGCAGTGAAAGAAGGAGCTTCACAGATACGCAGTATTTT. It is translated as CASSERRSFTDTQYF.

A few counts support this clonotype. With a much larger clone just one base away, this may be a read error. In nucleotides, the CDR3 is TGTGCCAGCAGGCGTGGGACTGCCGGGGGCCAAGAGACCCAGTACTTC. As protein: CASRRGTAGGQETQYF. This sequence joins TRBV6-1 and TRBJ2-5, with D tentatively TRBD2 (6 bases). Germline V gene lookup returns CDR1 MNHNS and CDR2 SASEGT. The CDR3 has 16 residues. V was pared by 6 bases and J by 1 base, with 18 bases between.

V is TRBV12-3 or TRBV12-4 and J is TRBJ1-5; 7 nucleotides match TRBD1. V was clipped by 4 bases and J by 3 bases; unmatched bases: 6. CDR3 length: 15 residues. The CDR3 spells CASSSGGQNNQPQHF. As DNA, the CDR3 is TGTGCCAGCAGTTCGGGGGGACAGAACAATCAGCCCCAGCATTTT.

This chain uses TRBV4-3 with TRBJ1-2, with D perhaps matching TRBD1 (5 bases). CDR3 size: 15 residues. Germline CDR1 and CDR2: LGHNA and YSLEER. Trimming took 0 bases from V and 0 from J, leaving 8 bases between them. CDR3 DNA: TGCGCCAGCAGCCAAGATGACAGATCTAACTATGGCTACACCTTC. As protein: CASSQDDRSNYGYTF.

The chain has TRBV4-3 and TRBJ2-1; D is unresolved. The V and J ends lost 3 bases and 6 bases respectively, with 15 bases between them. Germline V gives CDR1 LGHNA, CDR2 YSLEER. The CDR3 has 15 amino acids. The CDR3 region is CASSQDQASFNEQFF. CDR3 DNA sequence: TGCGCCAGCAGCCAGGATCAAGCGAGCTTCAATGAGCAGTTCTTC.

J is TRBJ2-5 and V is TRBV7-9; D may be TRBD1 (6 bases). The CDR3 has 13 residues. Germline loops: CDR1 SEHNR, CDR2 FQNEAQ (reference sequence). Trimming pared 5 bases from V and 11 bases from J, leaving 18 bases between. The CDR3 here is CASSVGARTEQYF. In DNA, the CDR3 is TGTGCCAGCAGCGTGGGGGCCAGGACTGAGCAGTACTTC. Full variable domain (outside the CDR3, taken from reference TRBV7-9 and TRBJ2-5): DTGVSQNPRHKITKRGQNVTFRCDPISEHNRLYWYRQTLGQGPEFLTYFQNEAQLEKSRLLSDRFSAERPKGSFSTLEIQRTEQGDSAMYLCASSVGARTEQYFGPGTRLLVL.